This T cell receptor beta chain was documented in a study of blood T cell repertoires in COVID-19. Looking at the study overall: Material from acute and convalescent COVID-19 was sourced from the United States, Italy and Spain.

Cohort assignment relied on participant-reported clinical history. Participants in the exposed group had met a COVID-19 case in the 2 weeks before joining the study. Measured with immunoSEQ multiplex PCR; TCRdb has only the in-frame clones, and not every one. Altogether about 350,000 clones are present, 88% being singletons, with the ten largest covering under 1.2%. The sample was PBMCs or T cells enriched from blood (not recorded which). The sequence derives from a woman aged 25 to 39 who had been exposed to COVID-19.

CDR3 loop: CASSRRTSGSGTDTQYF. Here the CDR3 DNA reads TGTGCCAGCAGCAGGCGGACTAGCGGGAGTGGCACAGATACGCAGTATTTT. The chain couples TRBV9 to TRBJ2-3; 13 nucleotides align to TRBD2. V was clipped by 4 bases and J by 1 base; unmatched bases: 6. Germline assignment: CDR1 SGDLS and CDR2 YYNGEE. The CDR3 runs 17 residues.